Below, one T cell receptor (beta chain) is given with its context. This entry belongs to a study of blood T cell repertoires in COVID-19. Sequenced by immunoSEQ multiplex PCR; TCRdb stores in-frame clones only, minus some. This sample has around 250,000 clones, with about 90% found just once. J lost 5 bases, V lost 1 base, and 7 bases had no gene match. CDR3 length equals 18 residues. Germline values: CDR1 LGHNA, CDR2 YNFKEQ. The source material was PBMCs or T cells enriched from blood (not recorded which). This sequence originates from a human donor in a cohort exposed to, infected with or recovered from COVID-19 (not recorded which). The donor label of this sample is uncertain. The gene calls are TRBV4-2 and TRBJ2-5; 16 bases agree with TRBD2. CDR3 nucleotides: TGTGCCAGCAGCCAAGGTGGGACTAGCGGGGGGGCCGGTGAGACCCAGTACTTC. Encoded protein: CASSQGGTSGGAGETQYF.